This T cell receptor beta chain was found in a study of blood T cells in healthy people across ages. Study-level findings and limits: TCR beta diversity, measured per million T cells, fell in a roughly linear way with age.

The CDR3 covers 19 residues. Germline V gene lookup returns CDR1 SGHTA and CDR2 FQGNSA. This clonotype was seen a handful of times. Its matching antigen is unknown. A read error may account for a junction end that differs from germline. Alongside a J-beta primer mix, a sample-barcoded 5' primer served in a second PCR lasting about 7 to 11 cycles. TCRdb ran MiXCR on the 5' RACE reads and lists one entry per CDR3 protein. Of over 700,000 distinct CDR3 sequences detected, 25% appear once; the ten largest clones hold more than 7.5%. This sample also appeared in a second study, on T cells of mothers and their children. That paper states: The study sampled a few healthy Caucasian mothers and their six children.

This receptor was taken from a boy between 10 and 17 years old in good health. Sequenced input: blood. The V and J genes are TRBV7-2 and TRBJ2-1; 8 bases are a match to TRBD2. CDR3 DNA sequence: TGTGCCAGCAGTTTAGCTCTCCTAGCGGGTCTCAGCTCCTACAATGAGCAGTTCTTC. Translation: CASSLALLAGLSSYNEQFF.